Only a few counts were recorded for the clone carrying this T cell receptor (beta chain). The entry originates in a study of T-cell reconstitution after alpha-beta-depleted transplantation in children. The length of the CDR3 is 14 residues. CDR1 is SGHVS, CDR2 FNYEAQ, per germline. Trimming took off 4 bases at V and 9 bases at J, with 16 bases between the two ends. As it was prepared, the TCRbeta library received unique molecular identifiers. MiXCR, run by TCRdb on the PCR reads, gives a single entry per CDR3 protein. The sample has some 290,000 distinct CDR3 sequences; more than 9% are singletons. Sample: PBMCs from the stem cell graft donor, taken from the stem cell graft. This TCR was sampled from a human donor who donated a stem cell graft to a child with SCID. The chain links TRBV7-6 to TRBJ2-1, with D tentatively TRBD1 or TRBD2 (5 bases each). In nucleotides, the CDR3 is TGTGCCAGCAGCTCGCAACTAGTAAGGGGTGAGCAGTTCTTC. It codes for CASSSQLVRGEQFF.